This T cell receptor (beta chain) was observed in a study of CD8+CD57+ T cells in acquired aplastic anemia. Study-level points and caveats: There were approximately 27 CD8+ CDR3 sequences that occurred in both patients and controls.

The germline V gene encodes CDR1 LNHNV and CDR2 YYDKDF (reference sequence). The CDR3 extends over 15 amino acids. V shed 2 bases and J 11 bases; nucleotides not matched to a gene: 12. Regarding this clonotype: What it binds is unknown.

Investigators profiled TCR beta VDJ and CDR3 from genomic DNA template. MiXCR, applied by TCRdb to the reads, yields one record per CDR3 protein. The table records around 180,000 distinct CDR3 sequences, 55% to 75% of them present only once. The sequence came from a human donor in good health. The chain uses TRBV15 and TRBJ1-5, with TRBD1 matching over 7 bases. Sequenced material: sorted CD4+, CD8+, or CD8+CD57+ T cells (not recorded which) from PBMCs. CDR3 DNA: TGTGCCACCAGCAGACCAGGGACAGCGGTCACGGCCCAGCATTTT. Its translation is CATSRPGTAVTAQHF.